This T cell receptor beta chain was profiled in a study of Tregs in tolerant kidney transplant recipients (dated by TCRdb to the late 2010s). With respect to the entire study: Transplants used related donors with nonmyeloablative bone marrow transplantation; mixed chimerism was transient in the human trials. The study used TCRbeta sequencing to identify donor-specific regulatory T cells before combined kidney and bone marrow transplantation, then tracked those cells after transplant. Paper-wide results and their limitations: Donor-specific Treg expansion exceeded global Treg expansion in tolerant patients, suggesting antigen-driven rather than nonspecific expansion. Although technical replication error seemed to be minimal, the question of biological reproducibility was not addressed directly. The most biologically relevant and donor-specific TCRbeta repertoire appeared to be identified by expanding Tregs with activated donor B cells. The study was limited by small patient numbers, and the findings need validation in larger populations and under other immunosuppression protocols. For some patients, the PCR primers changed as time went on, which meant samples from those patients could not be compared with one another at the nucleotide level.

Notes on this clone: Its cognate antigen has yet to be identified. Per-base qualities were not stored, and no clone one base away is much larger.

In the paper's terms, the time point label means: blood sample drawn before combined kidney and bone marrow transplant. Thawed PBMCs were FACS-sorted into unstimulated Tregs (CD4+CD25+CD127-), CD4+ non-Tregs (CD4+CD25-), CD4 cells and CD8 cells. Thawed PBMCs were rested overnight at 37 degrees C with roughly 200 IU/ml IL-2 before Treg sorting. Patients were 4 combined kidney and bone marrow transplant recipients from the ITN036ST trial, and only these trial subjects had samples available. Healthy control blood was processed by Ficoll density gradient to PBMCs and cryopreserved; patient PBMCs were collected before and after transplant. For TCRbeta CDR3 sequencing, genomic DNA from the sorted cells was extracted using the QIAGEN DNeasy Blood and Tissue Kit. Through immunoSEQ, high-throughput TCRbeta CDR3 sequencing was done commercially, including PCR amplification with internal controls and bias correction. Processing in the source paper ran as follows. A unique productive TCRbeta sequence was defined by the CDR3 nucleotide sequence when primers matched, and otherwise by the CDR3 amino acid sequence together with the Vbeta and Jbeta genes. To correct sorting error, sequences shared between sorted populations at a frequency ratio of 2:1 or less were removed; the rest were assigned to the higher population. A sequence was defined as donor-reactive if the sequence was expanded at least 5-fold in CFSE-low cells compared with unstimulated cells and had a frequency of at least 0.01% in CFSE-low cells. Jensen-Shannon divergence, calculated on the top 100 TCRbeta sequences ranked by frequency, was used to quantify repertoire divergence. For samples with multiple sequencing runs, sorting error was corrected in each run separately before the runs were combined. In TCRdb, the immuneACCESS table is reduced to in-frame sequences with V and J assigned. These tables do not hold every clone; where another copy was compared, an unresolved V gene accounts for under half, and the others remain unexplained. V and J calls and clone size come straight from that table; D and trimming were deduced from the DNA. Across this sample there are 62,000 or so clones, with less than 98% seen only once. The ten largest make up 0.34% of the sample.

The germline V gene yields MGHRA for CDR1 and YSYEKL for CDR2. V drops 6 bases and J drops 8 bases, leaving 14 bases in between. Inclusive of the bounding cysteine and phenylalanine, the CDR3 is 13 residues long. Left in the record is the CDR3 DNA by itself, 39 bases read in frame from the first base. The chain employs TRBV4-1 and TRBJ2-1; 5 matching bases give a weak D call of TRBD1. The clonotype comes from a human donor who received a combined kidney and bone marrow transplant. Material: Tregs from blood, obtained before the transplant. The CDR3 reads CASSLGAYDEQFF. In nucleotides, the sequence is TGCGCCAGCAGTCTAGGGGCATACGATGAGCAGTTCTTC.